The rows below give T cell receptor beta chains drawn from one sample of a study of cytomegalovirus exposure and HLA in healthy donors. Profiled with immunoSEQ multiplex PCR; TCRdb holds only in-frame clones, not every one. The data show 150,000 to 200,000 clones, with roughly 86% seen just once and roughly 7% held by the top ten. What was sequenced was PBMCs. These TCRs come from a man younger than 45 in good health and CMV-seropositive. Both conserved end residues are part of each CDR3. The D gene is left open where the match is weak. Clone sizes are given selectively: once, few, many, or a class where the clone is expanded.

>TRBV4-3|TRBJ1-3|-|-
TGCGCCAGCACGGGTGGGGTTCTTGGAAACACCATATATTTT
CASTGGVLGNTIYF
>TRBV6-5|TRBJ1-3|-|-
TGTGCCAGCAGTTACACCGTTACTGGAAACACCATATATTTT
CASSYTVTGNTIYF
>TRBV21-1|TRBJ2-2|-|-
TGTGCCAGCAGCAAAGAGAGAGAAGCGGGACACACGAACACCGGGGAGCTGTTTTTT
CASSKEREAGHTNTGELFF
>TRBV19|TRBJ2-7|-|-
TGTGCCAGTAGTATGTTTTTTGGGGAAAGCTCCTACGAGCAGTACTTC
CASSMFFGESSYEQYF
>TRBV14|TRBJ2-5|-|-
TGTGCCAGCAGCCAAGTTGGAGGGACGCAAGAGACCCAGTACTTC
CASSQVGGTQETQYF
>TRBV19|TRBJ2-7|-|-
TGTGCCAGTAGCCCCGTACCGGGACTTTCCTACGAGCAGTACTTC
CASSPVPGLSYEQYF
>TRBV7-2|TRBJ2-2|-|-
TGTGCCAGCAGCCAGCTAGCCGGGGAGCTGTTTTTT
CASSQLAGELFF
>TRBV5-1|TRBJ2-1|once|-
TGCGCCAGCAGCCCCGGAGGTAGCGGCTCCTACAATGAGCAGTTCTTC
CASSPGGSGSYNEQFF
>TRBV2|TRBJ2-5|-|-
TGTGCCAGCAGAAGGGATCTCACCGGGGAGACCCAGTACTTC
CASRRDLTGETQYF
>TRBV7-3|TRBJ2-1|-|TRBD2
TGTGCCAGCAGCTTAGGACTAGCGGGATACAATGAGCAGTTCTTC
CASSLGLAGYNEQFF
>TRBV28|TRBJ1-1|-|TRBD1
TGTGCCAGCAGTCTTGGACAGGGTGAAGCTTTCTTT
CASSLGQGEAFF
>TRBV19|TRBJ1-3|-|-
TGTGCCAGTAGCCCGCTTCTCGTTAAAACTGGAAACACCATATATTTT
CASSPLLVKTGNTIYF
>TRBV7-3|TRBJ2-1|-|TRBD2
TGTGCCAGCAGCTCAGCGGGAGGCTTCTCCTACAATGAGCAGTTCTTC
CASSSAGGFSYNEQFF
>TRBV5-1|TRBJ2-2|-|-
TGCGCCAGCAGCTTATGGGGTTACACCGGGGAGCTGTTTTTT
CASSLWGYTGELFF
>TRBV27|TRBJ1-2|once|-
TGTGCCAGCACCACGGGGGGCAGTGGCTACACCTTC
CASTTGGSGYTF
>TRBV4-1|TRBJ2-2|once|-
TGCGCCAGCAGCCAAGTTCGCGGGGTTAGCACCGGGGAGCTGTTTTTT
CASSQVRGVSTGELFF
>TRBV27|TRBJ2-7|-|-
TGTGCCAGCAGGGGTCGGGGGAAGACCTACGAGCAGTACTTC
CASRGRGKTYEQYF